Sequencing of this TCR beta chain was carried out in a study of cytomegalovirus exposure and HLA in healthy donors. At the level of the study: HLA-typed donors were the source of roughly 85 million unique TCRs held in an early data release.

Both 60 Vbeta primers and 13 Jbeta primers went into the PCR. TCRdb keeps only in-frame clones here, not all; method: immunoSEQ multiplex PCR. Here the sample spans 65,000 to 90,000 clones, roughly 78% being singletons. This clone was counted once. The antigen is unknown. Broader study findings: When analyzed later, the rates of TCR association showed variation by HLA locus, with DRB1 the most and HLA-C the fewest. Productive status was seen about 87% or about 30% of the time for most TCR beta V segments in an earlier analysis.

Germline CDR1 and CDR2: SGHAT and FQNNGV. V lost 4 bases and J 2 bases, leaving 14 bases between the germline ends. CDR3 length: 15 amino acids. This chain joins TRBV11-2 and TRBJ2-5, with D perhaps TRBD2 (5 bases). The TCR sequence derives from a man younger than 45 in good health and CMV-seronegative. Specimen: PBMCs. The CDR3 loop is CASSSPGFGQETQYF. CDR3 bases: TGTGCCAGCAGCTCCCCGGGGTTCGGGCAAGAGACCCAGTACTTC.